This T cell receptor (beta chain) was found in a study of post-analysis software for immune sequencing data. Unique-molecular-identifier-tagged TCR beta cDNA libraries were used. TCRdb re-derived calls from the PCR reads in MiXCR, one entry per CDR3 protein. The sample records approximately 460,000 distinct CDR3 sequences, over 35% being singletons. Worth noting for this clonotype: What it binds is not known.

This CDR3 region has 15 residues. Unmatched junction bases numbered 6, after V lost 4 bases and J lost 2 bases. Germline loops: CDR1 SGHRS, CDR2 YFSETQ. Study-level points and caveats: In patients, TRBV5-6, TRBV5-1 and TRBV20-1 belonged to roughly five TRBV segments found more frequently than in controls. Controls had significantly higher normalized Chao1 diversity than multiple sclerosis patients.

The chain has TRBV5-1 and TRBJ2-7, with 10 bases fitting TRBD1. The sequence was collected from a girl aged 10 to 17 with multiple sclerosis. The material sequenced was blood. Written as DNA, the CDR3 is TGCGCCAGCAGCACACGACAGGGGGCCCCCTACGAGCAGTACTTC. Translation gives CASSTRQGAPYEQYF. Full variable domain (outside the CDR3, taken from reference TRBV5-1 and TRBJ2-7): KAGVTQTPRYLIKTRGQQVTLSCSPISGHRSVSWYQQTPGQGLQFLFEYFSETQRNKGNFPGRFSGRQFSNSRSEMNVSTLELGDSALYLCASSTRQGAPYEQYFGPGTRLTVT.